The TCR beta chain under discussion was sequenced for a study of blood T cell repertoires in COVID-19. Study information: From the United States, Italy and Spain came samples of acute and convalescent COVID-19.

Germline loops: CDR1 MNHNS, CDR2 SASEGT. V shed 4 bases and J shed 4 bases, with 14 bases lying between them. This CDR3 has 15 amino acids. Authors' processing steps: Researchers report that nucleated cell counts were estimated from reference gene primer amplification. Sequencing used immunoSEQ multiplex PCR; TCRdb keeps in-frame clones, though not all of them. From that table come the V and J calls and clone size; the DNA was used to work out D and trimming. The table has nearly 110,000 clones, over 60% seen once. The J gene is TRBJ1-3, the V gene TRBV6-1; perhaps TRBD1 as D (6 bases). Material for sequencing was peripheral blood. This sequence was found in a man in his 70s with acute or convalescent COVID-19. CDR3 residues: CASSVAGARGNTIYF. The CDR3 DNA is TGTGCCAGCAGTGTAGCAGGGGCGCGGGGAAACACCATATATTTT.